These T cell receptor beta chains were read from a single sample in a study of shared clonotypes between healthy human individuals. Profiling relied on immunoSEQ multiplex PCR, and the TCRdb table lists in-frame clones only, not all of them. This table holds 650,000 to 750,000 clones, roughly 70% found once. Sequencing was done on a sample of memory CD4+ T cells sorted from blood. The source of these receptors is a woman aged 25-40 years in good health. Both conserved end residues are trimmed from each CDR3. The order of the fields is J gene, V gene, CDR3 protein.

>TRBJ2-7|TRBV9
ASSQGFQRAYEQY
>TRBJ2-3|TRBV19
ASSIQGTGWTDTQY
>TRBJ1-5|TRBV29-1
SPQCSGHQPQH
>TRBJ2-5|TRBV10-2
ASSGGGPETQY
>TRBJ1-4|TRBV2
ASSDFRGGYSSNEKLF
>TRBJ1-5|TRBV4-1
ASSQHREASNQPQH
>TRBJ2-7|TRBV19
ASSIAGGNEQY
>TRBJ1-1|TRBV7-2
ASSFQKDTEAF
>TRBJ1-3|TRBV28
ASSFIVGNTIY
>TRBJ2-1|TRBV30
AWTPIRGAEQF
>TRBJ2-3|TRBV6-1
ASSDVGQGTDTQY
>TRBJ2-6|TRBV30
AWSGISGANVLT
>TRBJ1-5|TRBV23-1
ASSQEDLDSNQPQH
>TRBJ2-2|TRBV18
ASSPSTDTGELF
>TRBJ2-7|TRBV5-1
ASSITTGGYEQY
>TRBJ2-5|TRBV9
ASSVGRGKYQETQY
>TRBJ2-7|TRBV19
ASSIGPRPSYEQY
>TRBJ2-5|TRBV28
ASALGGRAETQY
>TRBJ2-3|TRBV11-2
ASSLALGRGTDTQY
>TRBJ2-5|TRBV18
ASSPRQEETQY
>TRBJ1-1|TRBV18
ASSPPSSSSNTEAF
>TRBJ1-2|TRBV19
ASSPTGLGGYT
>TRBJ2-2|TRBV28
ASVEGSRDTGELF
>TRBJ1-3|TRBV4-2
ASSQELGGRGSGNTIY
>TRBJ2-1|TRBV30
AWRSGMGNEQF
>TRBJ1-5|TRBV6-5
ASKGTVDQPQH
>TRBJ2-1|TRBV5-4
ASSLFPSGSLNEQF